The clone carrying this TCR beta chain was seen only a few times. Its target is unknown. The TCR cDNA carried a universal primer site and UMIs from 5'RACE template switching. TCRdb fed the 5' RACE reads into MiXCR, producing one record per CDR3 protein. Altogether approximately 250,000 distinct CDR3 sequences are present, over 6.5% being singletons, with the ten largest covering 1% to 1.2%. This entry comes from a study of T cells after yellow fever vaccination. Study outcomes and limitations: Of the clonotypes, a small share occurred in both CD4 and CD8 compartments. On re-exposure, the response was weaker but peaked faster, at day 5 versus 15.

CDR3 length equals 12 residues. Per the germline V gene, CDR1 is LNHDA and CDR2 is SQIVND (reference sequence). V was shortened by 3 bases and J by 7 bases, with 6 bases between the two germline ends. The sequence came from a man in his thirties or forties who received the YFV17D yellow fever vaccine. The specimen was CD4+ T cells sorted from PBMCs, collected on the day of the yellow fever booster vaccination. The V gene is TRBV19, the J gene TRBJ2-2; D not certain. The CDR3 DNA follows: TGTGCCAGTAGTATCCTTGACGGGGAGCTGTTTTTT. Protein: CASSILDGELFF.